This T cell receptor beta chain was recovered during a study of blood T cell repertoires in COVID-19. Looking at the study overall: Samples taken during acute and convalescent COVID-19 were collected in the United States, Italy and Spain.

This clone occurred once. Per the germline V gene, CDR1 is LGHNA and CDR2 is YNFKEQ. The CDR3 contains 14 residues. V was pared by 4 bases and J by 7 bases, with 7 bases of the junction left unmatched. The data were produced by immunoSEQ multiplex PCR, yet TCRdb's version contains in-frame clones alone and is incomplete. The sample carries around 140,000 clones, roughly 84% recorded once. The chain combines TRBV4-2 with TRBJ1-1, with TRBD1 matching over 9 bases. Specimen: peripheral blood. This clonotype originated in a young man with COVID-19, enrolled during active disease. The CDR3 sequence: CASSPPDRGDEAFF. CDR3 DNA: TGTGCCAGCAGCCCTCCGGACAGGGGAGATGAAGCTTTCTTT.